One and the same sample provided the 25 T cell receptor beta chains below, sequenced in a study of blood T cell repertoires in COVID-19. The method was immunoSEQ multiplex PCR; TCRdb's version includes in-frame clones alone and lacks a portion of them. This table has 130,000 to 150,000 clones, roughly 88% appearing once. The sample taken for sequencing was peripheral blood. The receptors were gathered from a man aged 65-85 years with acute or convalescent COVID-19.

J is TRBJ1-5 and V is TRBV28; D not resolved. In germline, CDR1 is MDHEN, CDR2 SYDVKM. V lost 5 bases, J lost 0 bases, and 14 bases lay in between. CDR3 length: 16 residues. CDR3 protein: CASSPSTGNSNQPQHF. CDR3 coding DNA: TGTGCCAGCAGTCCCTCGACGGGAAATAGCAATCAGCCCCAGCATTTT.

This clone was observed once. The chain recombines TRBV2 with TRBJ1-2; D is ambiguous. CDR3 size: 12 residues. Germline CDR1 SNHLY, CDR2 FYNNEI. Trimming removed 3 bases at V and 1 base at J, with 3 bases between. CDR3 loop: CASSDSNYGYTF. The CDR3 nucleotides read TGTGCCAGCAGTGACAGTAACTATGGCTACACCTTC. The full variable domain, rest sourced from reference TRBV2 and TRBJ1-2, is EPEVTQTPSHQVTQMGQEVILRCVPISNHLYFYWYRQILGQKVEFLVSFYNNEISEKSEIFDDQFSVERPDGSNFTLKIRSTKLEDSAMYFCASSDSNYGYTFGSGTRLTVV.

The V gene is TRBV7-9, the J gene TRBJ2-7; 8 nucleotides align to TRBD2. Per germline, CDR1 SEHNR and CDR2 FQNEAQ (reference sequence). V dropped 4 bases and J dropped 10; count of bases not matched to a gene: 6. The CDR3 runs to 12 residues. As DNA, the CDR3 is TGTGCCAGCAGCTCAGAAGGACTAGCACAGTACTTC. It is translated as CASSSEGLAQYF.

This clone appeared a single time. The rearrangement links TRBV6-5 to TRBJ1-1, with D perhaps matching TRBD1 (6 bases). V lost 5 bases and J lost 8, with 9 bases in between. The CDR3 loop spans 11 amino acids. Looked up from germline, CDR1 is MNHEY and CDR2 is SVGAGI. CDR3 in amino acids: CASSTGQEAFF. The CDR3 DNA sequence: TGTGCCAGCAGTACCGGACAGGAAGCTTTCTTT.

This rearrangement joins TRBV6-2 or TRBV6-3 to TRBJ2-7; TRBD1 is a possible D gene (6 bases). This CDR3 is 15 amino acids long. V gave up 0 bases and J gave up 1 base, with 10 bases separating them. Germline V lookup: CDR1 MNHEY, CDR2 SVGEGT. In nucleotides, the CDR3 is TGTGCCAGCAGTTACTCGTCCCAGGGGTCCTACGAGCAGTACTTC. Translated: CASSYSSQGSYEQYF.

J is TRBJ1-5 and V is TRBV9, with 8 bases identical to TRBD1. Germline-derived CDR1 and CDR2 are SGDLS and YYNGEE. V gave up 3 bases and J gave up 7 bases; unmatched junction bases: 9. There are 15 residues in the CDR3. The CDR3 sequence: CASSEETGDGQPQHF. CDR3 sequence (DNA): TGTGCCAGCAGCGAAGAGACAGGGGATGGACAGCCCCAGCATTTT.

The chain combines TRBV3-1 (or the pseudogene TRBV3-2) with TRBJ2-5; no firm D call. From germline, CDR1 is LGHDT and CDR2 YNNKEL (reference sequence). Trimming took 1 base from V and 4 from J, leaving 10 bases between them. The CDR3 has 14 amino acids. CDR3 nucleotides: TGTGCCAGCAGCCAAGTAACCCTATCAGAGACCCAGTACTTC. As protein: CASSQVTLSETQYF.

The chain combines TRBV6-5 with TRBJ1-2; TRBD1 might be the D (5 bases). V was shortened by 0 bases and J by 8 bases, with 13 bases between the two germline ends. The CDR3 loop spans 14 amino acids. Germline values: CDR1 MNHEY, CDR2 SVGAGI. The CDR3 sequence: CASSYSYRHDGYTF. The DNA for the CDR3 is TGTGCCAGCAGTTACTCATACAGGCACGACGGCTACACCTTC.

This chain connects TRBV4-1 to TRBJ1-2; 8 nucleotides match TRBD1. The CDR3 is made up of 17 amino acids. Germline CDR1 and CDR2: MGHRA and YSYEKL. With 1 base clipped from V and 7 bases from J, the junction kept 14 bases outside the gene matches. The CDR3 DNA sequence: TGCGCCAGCAGCCAAGCTGAGGGGTACGACAGGGGTGGTGGCTACACCTTC. It translates to CASSQAEGYDRGGGYTF.

V usage is TRBV28 and J usage is TRBJ1-4, with D perhaps TRBD1 (5 bases). Germline CDR1 MDHEN, CDR2 SYDVKM. This CDR3 region has 15 residues. Trimming pared 5 bases from V and 7 bases from J, leaving 17 bases between. In nucleotides, the CDR3 is TGTGCCAGCAGTCAAAGGGTAGTTACAGGTGAAAAACTGTTTTTT. Its translation is CASSQRVVTGEKLFF.

The rearrangement joins TRBV29-1 to TRBJ2-5; D remains ambiguous. The CDR3 contains 12 residues. Between the trimmed V and J ends, which lost 4 bases and 5 bases, there was a span of 11 bases. CDR1 is SQVTM, CDR2 ANQGSEA, per germline. CDR3 loop: CSVAHSMETQYF. The CDR3 coding sequence is TGCAGCGTTGCTCACAGTATGGAGACCCAGTACTTC.

V gene TRBV14 combines with J gene TRBJ2-7, with TRBD2 matching over 7 bases. CDR3 length equals 18 residues. The germline V gene has CDR1 SGHDN and CDR2 FVKESK. The V segment lost 4 bases and the J segment 3 bases; nucleotides outside the gene matches: 18. Here the CDR3 reads CASSRDMSGRRGGYEQYF. The CDR3 coding sequence is TGTGCCAGCAGCCGAGACATGTCCGGGAGGAGGGGTGGCTACGAGCAGTACTTC.

This chain links TRBV24-1 with TRBJ2-7; perhaps TRBD1 as D (5 bases). V lost 4 bases and J 2 bases, leaving 14 bases between the germline ends. Germline values: CDR1 KGHDR, CDR2 SFDVKD. The CDR3 spans 15 residues. The CDR3 DNA is TGTGCCACCAGTGACCCCCGGACACGAACCTACGAGCAGTACTTC. This translates into CATSDPRTRTYEQYF.

This sequence joins TRBV29-1 and TRBJ1-1; a weak D match, TRBD1 (5 bases). Trimming cost V 7 bases and J 2 bases, with 14 bases left between them. Germline lookup yields CDR1 SQVTM and CDR2 ANQGSEA. The CDR3 runs 13 residues. The CDR3 DNA reads as TGCAGCGCAGATGACAGACTCAACACTGAAGCTTTCTTT. Its translation is CSADDRLNTEAFF.

This chain connects TRBV12-3 or TRBV12-4 to TRBJ1-2; weak D call: TRBD1 (5 bases). V shed 4 bases and J shed 8 bases, with 11 bases lying between them. The CDR3 contains 12 residues. The CDR3 loop is CASSSGFEGYTF. The CDR3 DNA sequence: TGTGCCAGCAGTTCAGGGTTCGAAGGCTACACCTTC.

V is TRBV11-3 and J is TRBJ2-2; TRBD1 aligns across 9 bases. The germline CDR1 and CDR2 sequences are SGHNT and YENEEA. This CDR3 region has 17 residues. V was pared by 5 bases and J by 5 bases, with 12 bases of the junction left unmatched. The CDR3 reads CASSQDPGQGRTGELFF. CDR3 nucleotide sequence: TGTGCCAGCAGCCAAGACCCGGGACAGGGCAGGACCGGGGAGCTGTTTTTT.

The V gene is TRBV7-9, the J gene TRBJ2-3; D is possibly TRBD1 (5 bases). This CDR3 has 14 residues. Germline loops: CDR1 SEHNR, CDR2 FQNEAQ (reference sequence). Trimming shortened V by 5 bases and J by 6 bases, and 15 bases separated the two germline ends. This CDR3 reads CASSPPQGRDTQYF. DNA of the CDR3: TGTGCCAGCAGCCCACCCCAGGGTCGGGATACGCAGTATTTT.

V is TRBV7-9 and J is TRBJ1-1; tentatively, D is TRBD1 (6 bases). The CDR3 loop spans 15 amino acids. Trimming removed 5 bases at V and 4 bases at J, with 17 bases between. The germline gives CDR1 SEHNR, CDR2 FQNEAQ (reference sequence). CDR3 nucleotides: TGTGCCAGCAGCCCGGGCTGGGGGCAGGGCACTGAAGCTTTCTTT. Translating it yields CASSPGWGQGTEAFF.

The chain has TRBV19 and TRBJ1-2, with 7 bases fitting TRBD1. J gave up 3 bases and V 3 bases, and 10 bases lay outside the gene matches. CDR1 is LNHDA and CDR2 is SQIVND in the germline V gene (reference sequence). The length of the CDR3 is 16 residues. CDR3 residues: CASSINRGDSHYGYTF. CDR3 DNA sequence: TGTGCCAGTAGTATCAACAGGGGAGATAGTCACTATGGCTACACCTTC. The full variable domain, completed using reference TRBV19 and TRBJ1-2, is DGGITQSPKYLFRKEGQNVTLSCEQNLNHDAMYWYRQDPGQGLRLIYYSQIVNDFQKGDIAEGYSVSREKKESFPLTVTSAQKNPTAFYLCASSINRGDSHYGYTFGSGTRLTVV.

The chain uses TRBV5-1 and TRBJ1-5; possible D gene TRBD1, 5 bases. CDR1 is SGHRS and CDR2 is YFSETQ in the germline V gene. The CDR3 is 15 amino acids. V was pared by 5 bases and J by 1 base, with 13 bases between. The CDR3 sequence: CASRGGEGSNQPQHF. The DNA for the CDR3 is TGCGCCAGCAGGGGGGGTGAGGGCAGCAATCAGCCCCAGCATTTT.

J is TRBJ1-1 and V is TRBV2; TRBD1 might be the D (6 bases). This CDR3 has 15 amino acids. Looked up from germline, CDR1 is SNHLY and CDR2 is FYNNEI. V dropped 4 bases and J dropped 4 bases, with 16 bases sitting between them. In DNA form, the CDR3 reads TGTGCCAGCAGTGGATCAGGGGTAGGGGGCACTGAAGCTTTCTTT. It is translated as CASSGSGVGGTEAFF.

The rearrangement joins TRBV5-1 to TRBJ1-1; no clear D gene. V lost 0 bases and J lost 4, with 13 bases in between. The CDR3 consists of 15 residues. Germline V gene sequence: CDR1 SGHRS, CDR2 YFSETQ. The CDR3 protein is CASSLAAGLGTEAFF. DNA of the CDR3: TGCGCCAGCAGCTTGGCCGCAGGTTTGGGCACTGAAGCTTTCTTT. Looking up the rest from reference TRBV5-1 and TRBJ1-1 gives the full variable domain: KAGVTQTPRYLIKTRGQQVTLSCSPISGHRSVSWYQQTPGQGLQFLFEYFSETQRNKGNFPGRFSGRQFSNSRSEMNVSTLELGDSALYLCASSLAAGLGTEAFFGQGTRLTVV.

V is TRBV28 and J is TRBJ1-5; TRBD1 matches 8 bases. There are 14 residues in the CDR3. With V trimmed by 5 bases and J by 7 bases, 7 bases remained unmatched. Per germline, CDR1 MDHEN and CDR2 SYDVKM. DNA for the CDR3: TGTGCCAGCAGTACAGGGGGTGGGGGACAGCCCCAGCATTTT. Protein: CASSTGGGGQPQHF.

The chain recombines TRBV19 with TRBJ2-1; D might be TRBD1 (6 bases). CDR1 and CDR2 from the germline V gene are LNHDA and SQIVND (reference sequence). Trimming pared 5 bases from V and 5 bases from J, leaving 16 bases between. The CDR3 is 15 residues long. CDR3 DNA: TGTGCCAGTAGTTTGGGCAGGGACAATAACAATGAGCAGTTCTTC. This translates into CASSLGRDNNNEQFF.

In this sample, this clone turned up once. The rearrangement uses TRBV12-3 or TRBV12-4 and TRBJ1-5, with a possible D match to TRBD1 (6 bases). Trimming stripped 5 bases from V and 4 bases from J, with 9 bases between. The CDR3 totals 13 residues. CDR3 in DNA: TGTGCCAGCAGTCACACAGGGAATCAGCCCCAGCATTTT. Amino acid sequence: CASSHTGNQPQHF.